The present entry profiles one T cell receptor beta chain with its context. No cognate antigen has been identified for it. Per-nucleotide qualities are absent, and no much larger clonotype sits a single base away. Other DNA sequences in this sample translate to the same CDR3. These data belong to a study of CD4 T cells in relation to SARS-CoV-2 and coronaviruses (dated by TCRdb to 2020 to 2022). Regarding the study in general: The ViraFEST assay cultured PBMCs with antigen for roughly nine days, then sequenced TCR beta CDR3s to find antigen-specific clonal expansions. An HIV-1 Nef peptide pool or a no-peptide culture served as the negative reference condition. Shared crossreactive spike epitopes were mapped to their HLA restriction using patient-derived lymphoblastoid cell lines. The study assessed, at the TCR clonotype level, memory CD4+ T cell crossreactivity between SARS-CoV-2 and common cold coronavirus spike proteins. The Adaptive Biotechnologies TCR-sequencing kit was used to sequence samples from a few pre-COVID donors and the naive versus memory experiments, whereas other data were Illumina-based. For other donors in the study, expansion assays were sequenced with a different, Illumina-based TCR-beta assay. The paper as a whole reports these results and caveats: Approximately 69% of donors had memory CD4+ clonotypes that crossrecognized SARS-CoV-2 and at least one common cold coronavirus spike. Crossreactive clones showed significantly weaker SARS-CoV-2-driven expansion than monoreactive clones, consistent with antigenic imprinting. No donor contributed both pre-pandemic and post-infection samples, which limited tracing the source of pre-existing responses. Small numbers of patients and of tested TCRs limited the study. Crossreactivity analysis centred on spike protein, so crossreactivity against other viral proteins was not assessed.

CD4+ T cells from unexposed donors were collected before the COVID-19 pandemic (2011-2018). Following 10 days of culture, the EasySep CD4+ T cell isolation kit was used to isolate CD4+ T cells. As cell numbers permitted, CD4+ T cells from unexposed donors were tested for reactivity to SARS-CoV-2 S and N and to four common cold coronavirus spike pools. Each well held millions of PBMCs cultured in IMDM containing roughly 5.1% human AB serum and roughly 9.4 IU/ml IL-2. Half of the culture medium was replaced with fresh IL-2-containing medium on days 3 and 7. In general, triplicate replicate wells were used for every peptide culture condition. Leukapheresis product for the unexposed donors was bought commercially. Ficoll-Paque PLUS gradient centrifugation was used to isolate PBMCs from either whole blood or leukapheresis product. The PBMCs went either fresh into the expansion assay or into cryopreservation at -140 degrees C. The QIAamp Micro DNA Kit was used to extract genomic DNA from the CD4+ T cells.

Libraries were prepared through the immunoSEQ multiplex PCR assay. Per the authors' processing: During preprocessing, nonproductive sequences were removed, as were CDR3s that did not start with C, did not end with F or W, or were shorter than 7 amino acids. Antigen-specific clonotypes were called with the MANAFEST web app, based on expansion relative to reference and other culture wells. A clone was considered positive if significant expansion relative to the reference culture was observed in 2 of 3 replicate wells at an FDR below 0.05. Positive clones also required significant expansion versus all other tandem wells and an odds ratio above 5. After three terminal residues were trimmed from each end, CDR3 homology was quantified as pairwise Levenshtein distance using the stringdist R package. TCRdb mirrors the immuneACCESS table, restricted to in-frame sequences. Some clones are absent from its copies; in checked studies, under half trace to an unresolved V gene, and the reason for the others is unknown. V, J and clone size are those of that table, while D and trimming were read from the DNA. This sample gives roughly 18,000 clones in total; over 60% of them show up just once. The ten most abundant clones make up roughly a tenth of the sample.

The TCR sequence derives from a human donor in good health. The sequenced sample was CD4+ T cells from PBMCs, cultured in vitro.

In nucleotides, the sequence is TGTGCCAGCAGTCTAAGCCGGGATGGCCAAGAGACCCAGTACTTC. It encodes CASSLSRDGQETQYF. Here the chain combines TRBV28 and TRBJ2-5, and perhaps TRBD2 as D gene, on 5 matching bases. At the junction V is shortened by 5 bases and J by 1 base, with 14 bases in between. Counted from cysteine to phenylalanine, this CDR3 has 15 amino acids. The sequence is cut down to CDR3 DNA, 45 bases in frame from base 1. CDR1 MDHEN and CDR2 SYDVKM are derived from the germline V gene.